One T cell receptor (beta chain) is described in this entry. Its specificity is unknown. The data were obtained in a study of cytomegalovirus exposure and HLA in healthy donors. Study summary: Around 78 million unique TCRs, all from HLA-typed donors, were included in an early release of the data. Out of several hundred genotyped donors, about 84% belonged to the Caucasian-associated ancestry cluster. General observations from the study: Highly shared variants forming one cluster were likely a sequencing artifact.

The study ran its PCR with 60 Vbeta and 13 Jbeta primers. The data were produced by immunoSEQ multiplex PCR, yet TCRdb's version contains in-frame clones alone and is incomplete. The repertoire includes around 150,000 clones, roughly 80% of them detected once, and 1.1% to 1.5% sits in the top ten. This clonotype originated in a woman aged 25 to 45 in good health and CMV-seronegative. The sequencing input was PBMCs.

The CDR3 sequence is CASRPPSGGAIGELFF. In nucleotides, the CDR3 is TGTGCCAGCAGGCCCCCTAGCGGGGGGGCCATCGGGGAGCTGTTTTTT. V and J are TRBV6-6 and TRBJ2-2; 12 bases are shared with TRBD2. This CDR3 contains 16 residues. Germline CDR1 MNHNY, CDR2 SVGAGI (reference sequence). With V trimmed by 6 bases and J by 7 bases, 9 bases remained unmatched.